This note documents a single T cell receptor (beta chain) sequence. Its antigen is still unknown. The CDR3 runs to 13 residues. Germline assignment: CDR1 SGHVS and CDR2 FQNEAQ. V lost 6 bases and J lost 4, with 12 bases in between. These data belong to a study of T cell responses to AZD1222 COVID-19 vaccine. Points from the study as a whole: Mapped onto spike, vaccine-associated CD4 TCRs spanned it and were dominant at 160-218 and 743-854. It should be noted that donors were predominantly white British and more often female, and clonal diversity was possibly underestimated.

The data were produced by immunoSEQ multiplex PCR, yet TCRdb's version contains in-frame clones alone and is incomplete. The sample has fewer than 120,000 clones, around 89% seen once; the top ten hold 1.5% to 2%. This chain connects TRBV7-8 to TRBJ1-1; no firm D call. Source: peripheral blood, taken on day 0 of AZD1222 vaccination. The receptor was derived from an adult in good health. CDR3 bases: TGTGCCAGCAGTCTGGGGTTTGGCACTGAAGCTTTCTTT. It codes for CASSLGFGTEAFF.